These 14 T cell receptor beta chains originate from one sample sequenced in a study of cytomegalovirus exposure and HLA in healthy donors. The PCR ran on 60 Vbeta and 13 Jbeta primers. Some clones are missing from TCRdb's copy, which holds only in-frame ones; the method was immunoSEQ multiplex PCR. The repertoire holds 250,000 or so clones, with about 93% as singletons. The sequenced sample was PBMCs. The origin of the receptors is a girl between 2 and 10 years old in good health and CMV-seronegative.

This clone was seen only a few times. The V call is TRBV4-2, the J call TRBJ2-7; weak D call: TRBD1 (5 bases). This CDR3 comprises 15 residues. Looked up from germline, CDR1 is LGHNA and CDR2 is YNFKEQ. V lost 0 bases and J lost 1, with 10 bases in between. The CDR3 coding sequence is TGTGCCAGCAGCCAAGATCATGCAGGGTCCTACGAGCAGTACTTC. Its translation: CASSQDHAGSYEQYF.

This clone occurred once. The gene calls are TRBV2 and TRBJ2-5; D is unclear. V was cut by 5 bases and J by 7 bases, with 11 bases left in between. The germline V gene encodes CDR1 SNHLY and CDR2 FYNNEI. The CDR3 sequence is 12 residues long. In DNA form, the CDR3 reads TGTGCCAGCAGTCCGGGTCGAGGGACCCAGTACTTC. Its protein product is CASSPGRGTQYF.

A note on this clone: Other DNA sequences of this sample code for an identical CDR3. The rearrangement joins TRBV18 to TRBJ2-3, with D hard to call. Germline CDR1 is KGHSH and CDR2 is LQKENI. Deletions cut 3 bases from V and 4 bases from J, with 2 bases between. The CDR3 is 11 residues long. In nucleotides, the CDR3 is TGTGCCAGCTCACCCTCAGATACGCAGTATTTT. Encoded protein: CASSPSDTQYF.

The chain uses TRBV5-8 and TRBJ2-3, with TRBD1 matching 8 bases. This CDR3 is built from 15 residues. Germline assignment: CDR1 SGHTS and CDR2 YDEGEE. The V gene end was trimmed by 0 bases and the J gene end by 0 bases; junction bases not matched to a gene: 0. The CDR3 spells CASSLGQGSTDTQYF. DNA of the CDR3: TGTGCCAGCAGCTTGGGACAGGGGAGCACAGATACGCAGTATTTT.

This rearrangement joins TRBV4-2 to TRBJ2-7, with D unresolved. V gave up 0 bases and J gave up 5 bases, with 14 bases separating them. Per the germline V gene, CDR1 is LGHNA and CDR2 is YNFKEQ. This CDR3 has 15 residues. CDR3 residues: CASSQDNSNPHEQYF. DNA for the CDR3: TGTGCCAGCAGCCAAGATAATAGCAATCCCCACGAGCAGTACTTC.

This clone was seen only a few times. The chain employs TRBV7-9 and TRBJ2-1; TRBD2 matches 15 bases. Germline CDR1 reads SEHNR; CDR2 reads FQNEAQ (reference sequence). V shed 5 bases, J shed 7 bases, and the junction held 6 bases outside the gene matches. CDR3 length: 16 residues. The CDR3 bases are TGTGCCAGCAGCCAGGGACTAGCGGGAGGTGTGAATGAGCAGTTCTTC. It translates to CASSQGLAGGVNEQFF.

The chain joins TRBV6-1 to TRBJ1-1, with D possibly matching TRBD1 (5 bases). This CDR3 is 16 amino acids long. Between the trimmed V and J ends, which lost 0 bases and 1 base, there was a span of 12 bases. Germline values: CDR1 MNHNS, CDR2 SASEGT. In DNA form, the CDR3 reads TGTGCCAGCAGTGAAGCGTGGGGCGCGGCGAACACTGAAGCTTTCTTT. Amino acids: CASSEAWGAANTEAFF.

The CDR3 nucleotides are TGTGCCAGCAGTTTCATAAGGGAGCGCAATCAGCCCCAGCATTTT. This encodes CASSFIRERNQPQHF. V usage is TRBV28 and J usage is TRBJ1-5; D remains ambiguous. Trimming removed 3 bases at V and 2 bases at J, with 11 bases between. The CDR3 runs 15 residues. The germline V gene encodes CDR1 MDHEN and CDR2 SYDVKM.

The V and J genes are TRBV6-1 and TRBJ1-4; TRBD1 agrees at 9 bases. Germline trimming cut 4 bases from V and 8 bases from J; bases unmatched to any gene: 8. This CDR3 is built from 15 residues. The germline CDR1 and CDR2 sequences are MNHNS and SASEGT. The CDR3 protein is CASSVNRGPREKLFF. In nucleotides, the CDR3 is TGTGCCAGCAGTGTGAACAGGGGGCCAAGAGAAAAACTGTTTTTT.

This chain links TRBV7-2 with TRBJ1-1, with 7 bases aligning to TRBD1. Germline CDR1 reads SGHTA; CDR2 reads FQGNSA. After removal of 5 bases from V and 13 bases from J, the junction contained 10 bases not matched to a gene. There are 12 residues in the CDR3. The CDR3 sequence: CASSKVTGVGFF. CDR3 nucleotide sequence: TGTGCCAGCAGCAAAGTTACAGGGGTAGGTTTCTTT.

This chain connects TRBV29-1 to TRBJ1-2; 10 bases are a match to TRBD1. Per the germline V gene, CDR1 is SQVTM and CDR2 is ANQGSEA. The CDR3 length is 13 residues. V shed 2 bases and J 5 bases; nucleotides not matched to a gene: 2. The CDR3 DNA reads as TGCAGCGTTGAAACGGGACAGGGGTATGGCTACACCTTC. Protein sequence: CSVETGQGYGYTF.

J is TRBJ1-1 and V is TRBV28; possibly TRBD1 for D (5 bases). Germline loops: CDR1 MDHEN, CDR2 SYDVKM. Trimming took off 2 bases at V and 0 bases at J, with 7 bases between the two ends. The CDR3 runs to 14 residues. The CDR3 loop reads CASSLGRVNTEAFF. The DNA of the CDR3 is TGTGCCAGCAGTTTAGGCAGGGTGAACACTGAAGCTTTCTTT.

This clone was observed a handful of times. The rearrangement uses TRBV10-1 and TRBJ2-3; maybe TRBD2 (6 bases). V gave up 8 bases and J gave up 3 bases, with 12 bases separating them. The CDR3 sequence is 13 residues long. Germline CDR1 and CDR2: WNHNN and SYGVQD (reference sequence). The CDR3 DNA reads as TGCGCCAGCTCTGGACTATCTACAGATACGCAGTATTTT. The encoded protein is CASSGLSTDTQYF.

The V and J genes are TRBV7-7 and TRBJ2-5, with 11 bases that match TRBD2. The CDR3 extends over 15 amino acids. J was trimmed by 5 bases and V by 5 bases; bases with no gene match: 7. Germline V gives CDR1 SSHAT, CDR2 FNYEAQ (reference sequence). The CDR3 protein is CASSNLAGGPETQYF. CDR3 nucleotide sequence: TGTGCCAGCAGCAACCTAGCGGGAGGTCCGGAGACCCAGTACTTC.